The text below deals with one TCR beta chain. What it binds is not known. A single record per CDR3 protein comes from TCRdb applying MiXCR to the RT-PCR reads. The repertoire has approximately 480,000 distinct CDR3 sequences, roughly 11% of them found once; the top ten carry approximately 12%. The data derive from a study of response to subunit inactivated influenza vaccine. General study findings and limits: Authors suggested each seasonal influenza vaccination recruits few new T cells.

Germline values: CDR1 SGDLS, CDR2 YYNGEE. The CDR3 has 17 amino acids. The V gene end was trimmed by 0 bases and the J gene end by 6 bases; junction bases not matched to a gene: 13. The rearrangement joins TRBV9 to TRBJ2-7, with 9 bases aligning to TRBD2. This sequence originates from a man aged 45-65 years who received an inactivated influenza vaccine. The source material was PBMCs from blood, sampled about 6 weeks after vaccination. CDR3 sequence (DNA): TGTGCCAGCAGCGTAGGCGGCGGGAGGGCAAATGAGGGCGAGCAGTACTTC. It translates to CASSVGGGRANEGEQYF.